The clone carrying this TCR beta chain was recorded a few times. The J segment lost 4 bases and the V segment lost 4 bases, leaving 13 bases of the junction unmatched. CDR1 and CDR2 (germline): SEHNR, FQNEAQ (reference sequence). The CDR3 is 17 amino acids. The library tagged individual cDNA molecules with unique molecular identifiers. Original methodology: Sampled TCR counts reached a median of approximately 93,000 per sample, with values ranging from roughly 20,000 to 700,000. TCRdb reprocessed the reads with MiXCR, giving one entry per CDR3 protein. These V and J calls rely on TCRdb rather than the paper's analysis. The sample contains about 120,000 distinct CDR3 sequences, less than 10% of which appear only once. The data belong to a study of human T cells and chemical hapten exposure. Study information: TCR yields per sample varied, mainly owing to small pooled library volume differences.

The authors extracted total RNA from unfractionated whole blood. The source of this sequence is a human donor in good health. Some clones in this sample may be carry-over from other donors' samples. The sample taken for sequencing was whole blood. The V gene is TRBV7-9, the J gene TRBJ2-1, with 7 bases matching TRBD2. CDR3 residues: CASSSSAPSGPYNEQFF. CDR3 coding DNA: TGTGCCAGCAGCTCATCCGCCCCTAGCGGACCATACAATGAGCAGTTCTTC. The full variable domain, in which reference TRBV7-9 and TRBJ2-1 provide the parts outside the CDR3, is DTGVSQNPRHKITKRGQNVTFRCDPISEHNRLYWYRQTLGQGPEFLTYFQNEAQLEKSRLLSDRFSAERPKGSFSTLEIQRTEQGDSAMYLCASSSSAPSGPYNEQFFGPGTRLTVL.